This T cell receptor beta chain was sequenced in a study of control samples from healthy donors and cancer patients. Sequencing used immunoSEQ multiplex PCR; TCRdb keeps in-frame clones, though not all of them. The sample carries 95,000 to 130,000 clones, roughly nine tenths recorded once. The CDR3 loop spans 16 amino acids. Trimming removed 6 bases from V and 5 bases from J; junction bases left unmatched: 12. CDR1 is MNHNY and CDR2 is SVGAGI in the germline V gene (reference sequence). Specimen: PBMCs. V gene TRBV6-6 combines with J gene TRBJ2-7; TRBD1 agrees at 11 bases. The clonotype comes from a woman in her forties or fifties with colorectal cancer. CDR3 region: CASRPPSGQGAHEQYF. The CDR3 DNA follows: TGTGCCAGCAGGCCCCCCTCTGGACAGGGGGCTCACGAGCAGTACTTC.